This T cell receptor (beta chain) was recovered during a study of cytomegalovirus exposure and HLA in healthy donors. The overall study: Among about 179 million T cells, an earlier analysis found 117 million unique TCR beta sequences.

General study findings and limits: In a later analysis, TCR beta V- and J-gene trimming showed a link to a missense DCLRE1C variant. In an earlier analysis, about 87% or about 30%: the productive usage of most TCR beta V segments.

About this clone: Its antigen is not identified.

The PCR used 60 Vbeta and 13 Jbeta primers. Here immunoSEQ multiplex PCR was the method, and the copy in TCRdb shows in-frame clones only, minus some. The profile covers hundreds of thousands of clones, with approximately 68% appearing a single time and 1.5% to 2% taken by the ten largest. Germline V lookup: CDR1 MNHNS, CDR2 SASEGT. CDR3 length equals 15 residues. V gave up 6 bases and J gave up 6 bases; unmatched junction bases: 11. The clonotype originates from a woman in her twenties or thirties in good health and CMV-seronegative. The V and J genes are TRBV6-1 and TRBJ1-2, with 9 bases that match TRBD1. The sequenced sample was PBMCs. DNA of the CDR3: TGTGCCAGCAGGACCCCGGAGGGACAGGGACATGGCTACACCTTC. It yields the protein CASRTPEGQGHGYTF.